This T cell receptor (beta chain) emerged from a study of blood T cell repertoires in COVID-19. The sample holds one count of this clone. The CDR3 consists of 16 residues. The germline gives CDR1 MRHNA, CDR2 SNTAGT. V trimming: 3 bases; J trimming: 2 bases; junction bases outside the gene matches: 7. Sequencing was performed with immunoSEQ multiplex PCR; in TCRdb, only in-frame clones are kept and a portion is missing. Of over 200,000 clones in the sample, around four fifths are singletons; the top ten hold roughly 8.8%. V is TRBV6-4 and J is TRBJ2-5, with TRBD2 identical over 9 bases. The clonotype comes from a woman aged 50 to 60 with acute or convalescent COVID-19. The source material was peripheral blood. CDR3 bases: TGTGCCAGCAGTGAGTCTAGCGGGACCTCTCAAGAGACCCAGTACTTC. This gives the protein CASSESSGTSQETQYF.